This TCR beta chain was identified during a study of PD-1 blockade in classical Hodgkin lymphoma. Regarding the study as a whole: Newly diagnosed patients were said to have less baseline TCR diversity than healthy donors did.

Sequencing was performed with immunoSEQ multiplex PCR; in TCRdb, only in-frame clones are kept and a portion is missing. The sample carries more than 95,000 clones, roughly 87% recorded once. Remarks on this clone: Its specificity is not known.

As for time point: cycle 4 day 1 (C4D1), after less than 7 weeks of nivolumab. With no exception, relapse followed autologous stem cell transplantation in all patients, and brentuximab vedotin exposure varied. The V gene's germline CDR1 is SGHKS and CDR2 YYEKEE (reference sequence). The ends were cut back, 0 bases at V and 0 bases at J, with 10 bases in the middle. This CDR3 contains 16 residues. Here the sequenced sample was peripheral blood mononuclear cells (PBMCs), taken before the fourth cycle of nivolumab. The rearrangement links TRBV5-5 to TRBJ1-5; D is undetermined. This TCR was sampled from a human donor with classical Hodgkin lymphoma. CDR3 residues: CASSLAGDHSNQPQHF. The CDR3 region has the DNA TGTGCCAGCAGCTTGGCCGGTGACCATAGCAATCAGCCCCAGCATTTT.